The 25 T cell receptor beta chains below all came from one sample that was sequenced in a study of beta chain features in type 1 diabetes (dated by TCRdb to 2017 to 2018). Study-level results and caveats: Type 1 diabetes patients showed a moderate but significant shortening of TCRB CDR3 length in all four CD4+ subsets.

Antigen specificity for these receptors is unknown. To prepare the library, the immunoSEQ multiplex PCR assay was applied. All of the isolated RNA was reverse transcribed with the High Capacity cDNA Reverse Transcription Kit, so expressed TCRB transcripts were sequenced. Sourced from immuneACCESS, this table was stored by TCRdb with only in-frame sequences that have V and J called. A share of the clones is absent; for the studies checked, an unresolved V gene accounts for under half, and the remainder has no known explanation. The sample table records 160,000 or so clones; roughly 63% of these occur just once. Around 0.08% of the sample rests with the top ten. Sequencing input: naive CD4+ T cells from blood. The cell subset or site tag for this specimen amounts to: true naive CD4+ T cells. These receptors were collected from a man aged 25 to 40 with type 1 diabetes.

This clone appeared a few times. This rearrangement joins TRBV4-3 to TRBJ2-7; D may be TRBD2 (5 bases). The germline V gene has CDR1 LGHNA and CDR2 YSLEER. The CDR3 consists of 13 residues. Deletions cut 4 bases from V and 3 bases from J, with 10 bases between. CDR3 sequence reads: CASSLRRDYEQYF. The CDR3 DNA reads TGCGCCAGCAGCCTCCGCCGGGACTACGAGCAGTACTTC.

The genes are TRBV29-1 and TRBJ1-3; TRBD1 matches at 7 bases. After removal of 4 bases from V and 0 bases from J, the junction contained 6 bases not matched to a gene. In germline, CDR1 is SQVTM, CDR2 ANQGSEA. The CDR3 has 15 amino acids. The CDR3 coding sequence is TGCAGCGTTGGAATACAGGGGACCTCTGGAAACACCATATATTTT. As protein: CSVGIQGTSGNTIYF.

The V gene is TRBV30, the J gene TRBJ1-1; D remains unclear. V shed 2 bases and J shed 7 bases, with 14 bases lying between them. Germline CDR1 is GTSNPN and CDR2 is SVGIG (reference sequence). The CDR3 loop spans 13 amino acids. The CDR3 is CAWSLRSRNEAFF. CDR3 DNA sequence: TGTGCCTGGAGTCTTCGGTCGAGGAATGAAGCTTTCTTT.

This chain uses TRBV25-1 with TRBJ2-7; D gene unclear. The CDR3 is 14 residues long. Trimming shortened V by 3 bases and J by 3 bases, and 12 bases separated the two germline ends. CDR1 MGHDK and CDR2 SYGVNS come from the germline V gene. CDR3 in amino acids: CASSDSARSYEQYF. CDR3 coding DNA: TGTGCCAGCAGTGACTCAGCGAGGAGCTACGAGCAGTACTTC.

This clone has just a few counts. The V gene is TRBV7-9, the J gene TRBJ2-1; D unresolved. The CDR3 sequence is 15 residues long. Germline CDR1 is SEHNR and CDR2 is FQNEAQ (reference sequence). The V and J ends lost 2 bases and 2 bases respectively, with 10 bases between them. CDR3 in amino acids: CASSLPRITYNEQFF. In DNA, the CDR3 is TGTGCCAGCAGCTTACCGAGGATAACCTACAATGAGCAGTTCTTC.

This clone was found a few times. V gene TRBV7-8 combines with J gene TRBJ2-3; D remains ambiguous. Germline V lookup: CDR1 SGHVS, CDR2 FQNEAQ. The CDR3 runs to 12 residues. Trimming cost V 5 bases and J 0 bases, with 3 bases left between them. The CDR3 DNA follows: TGTGCCAGCAGCCCTAGCACAGATACGCAGTATTTT. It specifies CASSPSTDTQYF.

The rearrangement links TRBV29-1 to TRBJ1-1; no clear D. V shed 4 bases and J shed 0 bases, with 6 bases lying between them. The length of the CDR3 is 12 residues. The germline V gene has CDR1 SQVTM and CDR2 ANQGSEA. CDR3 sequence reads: CSVGPLNTEAFF. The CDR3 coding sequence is TGCAGCGTTGGGCCCCTGAACACTGAAGCTTTCTTT.

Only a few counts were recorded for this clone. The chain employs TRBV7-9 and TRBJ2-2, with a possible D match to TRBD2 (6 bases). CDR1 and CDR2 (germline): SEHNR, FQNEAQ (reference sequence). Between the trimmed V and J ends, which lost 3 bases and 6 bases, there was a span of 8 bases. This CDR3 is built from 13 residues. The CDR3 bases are TGTGCCAGCAGCTTTAGCGGCGCCGGGGAGCTGTTTTTT. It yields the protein CASSFSGAGELFF.

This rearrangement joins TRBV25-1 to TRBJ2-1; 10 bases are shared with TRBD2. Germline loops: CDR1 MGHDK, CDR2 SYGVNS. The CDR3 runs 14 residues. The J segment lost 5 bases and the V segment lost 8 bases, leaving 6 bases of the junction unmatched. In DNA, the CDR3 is TGTGCCAGCGGCATAGCGGGGGGCCACAATGAGCAGTTCTTC. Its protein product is CASGIAGGHNEQFF.

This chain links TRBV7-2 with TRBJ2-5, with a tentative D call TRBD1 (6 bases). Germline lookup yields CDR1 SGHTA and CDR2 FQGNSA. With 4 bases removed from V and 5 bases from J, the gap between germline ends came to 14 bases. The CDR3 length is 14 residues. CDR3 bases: TGTGCCAGCAGCTCCGGACAGCTAGGGGAGACCCAGTACTTC. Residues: CASSSGQLGETQYF.

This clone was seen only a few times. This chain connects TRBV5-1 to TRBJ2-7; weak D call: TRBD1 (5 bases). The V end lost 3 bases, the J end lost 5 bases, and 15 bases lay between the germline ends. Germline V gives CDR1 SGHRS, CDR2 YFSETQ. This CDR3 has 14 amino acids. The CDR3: CASSSRQGTDEQYF. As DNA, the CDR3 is TGCGCCAGCAGCTCCCGGCAGGGTACCGACGAGCAGTACTTC.

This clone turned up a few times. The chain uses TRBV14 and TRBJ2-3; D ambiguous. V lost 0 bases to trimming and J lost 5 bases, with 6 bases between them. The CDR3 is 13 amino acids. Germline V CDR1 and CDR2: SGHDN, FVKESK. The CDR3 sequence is CASSQELVDTQYF. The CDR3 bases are TGTGCCAGCAGCCAAGAGCTGGTAGATACGCAGTATTTT.

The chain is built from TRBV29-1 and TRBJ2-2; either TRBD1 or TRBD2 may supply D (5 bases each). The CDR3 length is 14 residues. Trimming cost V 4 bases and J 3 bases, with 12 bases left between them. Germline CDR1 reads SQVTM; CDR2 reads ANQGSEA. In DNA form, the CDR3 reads TGCAGCGTTGTGGGCAGGGACGACACCGGGGAGCTGTTTTTT. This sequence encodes CSVVGRDDTGELFF.

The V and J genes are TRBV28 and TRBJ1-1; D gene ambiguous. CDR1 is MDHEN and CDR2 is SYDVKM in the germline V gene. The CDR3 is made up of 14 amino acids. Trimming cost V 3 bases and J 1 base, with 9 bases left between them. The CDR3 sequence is CASSLNKWNTEAFF. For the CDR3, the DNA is TGTGCCAGCAGTTTGAATAAGTGGAACACTGAAGCTTTCTTT.

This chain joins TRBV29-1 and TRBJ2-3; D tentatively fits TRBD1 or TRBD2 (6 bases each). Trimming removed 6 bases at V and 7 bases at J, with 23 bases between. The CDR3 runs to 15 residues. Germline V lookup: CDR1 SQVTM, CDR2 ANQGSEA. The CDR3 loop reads CSVPEWGARTNTQYF. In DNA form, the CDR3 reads TGCAGCGTCCCCGAGTGGGGGGCGAGGACAAATACGCAGTATTTT.

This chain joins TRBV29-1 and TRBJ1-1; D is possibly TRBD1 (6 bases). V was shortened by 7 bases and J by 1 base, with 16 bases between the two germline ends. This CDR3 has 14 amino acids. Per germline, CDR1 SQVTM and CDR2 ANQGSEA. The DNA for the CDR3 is TGCAGCGGCGGGACATACCAAGGGAACACTGAAGCTTTCTTT. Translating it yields CSGGTYQGNTEAFF.

CDR3: CASSSQAGSGTQYF. In nucleotides, the CDR3 is TGCGCCAGCAGCTCCCAGGCGGGGTCAGGGACCCAGTACTTC. The chain couples TRBV5-1 to TRBJ2-5; possibly TRBD2 for D (6 bases). With 3 bases removed from V and 7 bases from J, the gap between germline ends came to 16 bases. Germline CDR1 reads SGHRS; CDR2 reads YFSETQ. The CDR3 has 14 amino acids.

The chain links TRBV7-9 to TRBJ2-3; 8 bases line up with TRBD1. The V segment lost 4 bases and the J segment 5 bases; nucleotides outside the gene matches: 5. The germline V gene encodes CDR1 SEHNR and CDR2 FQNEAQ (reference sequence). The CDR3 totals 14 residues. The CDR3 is CASSSRTGRDTQYF. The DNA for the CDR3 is TGTGCCAGCAGCTCTCGGACAGGGAGAGATACGCAGTATTTT.

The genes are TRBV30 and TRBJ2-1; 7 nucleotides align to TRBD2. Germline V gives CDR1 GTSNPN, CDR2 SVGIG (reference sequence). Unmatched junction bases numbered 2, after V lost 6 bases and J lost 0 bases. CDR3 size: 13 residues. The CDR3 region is CACGTISYNEQFF. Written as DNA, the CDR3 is TGTGCCTGCGGGACTATCTCCTACAATGAGCAGTTCTTC.

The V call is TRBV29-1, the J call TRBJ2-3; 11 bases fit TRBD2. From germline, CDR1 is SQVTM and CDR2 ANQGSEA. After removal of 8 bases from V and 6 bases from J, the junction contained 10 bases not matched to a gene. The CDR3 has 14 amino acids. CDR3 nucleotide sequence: TGCAGCCTGACTAGCGGGGCCTCCCTGGATACGCAGTATTTT. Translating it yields CSLTSGASLDTQYF.

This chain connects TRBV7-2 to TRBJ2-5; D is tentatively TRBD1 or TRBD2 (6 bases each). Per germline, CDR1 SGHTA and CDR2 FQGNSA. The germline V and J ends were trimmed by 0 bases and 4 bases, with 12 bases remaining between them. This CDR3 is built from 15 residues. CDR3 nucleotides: TGTGCCAGCAGCTTAGCGCCCGGGGGCGCAGAGACCCAGTACTTC. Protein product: CASSLAPGGAETQYF. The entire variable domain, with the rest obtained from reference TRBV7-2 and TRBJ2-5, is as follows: GAGVSQSPSNKVTEKGKDVELRCDPISGHTALYWYRQSLGQGLEFLIYFQGNSAPDKSGLPSDRFSAERTGGSVSTLTIQRTQQEDSAVYLCASSLAPGGAETQYFGPGTRLLVL.

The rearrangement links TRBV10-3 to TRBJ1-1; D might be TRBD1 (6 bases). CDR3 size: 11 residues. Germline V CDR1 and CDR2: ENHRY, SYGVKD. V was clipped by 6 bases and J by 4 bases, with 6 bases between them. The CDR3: CAIRDSTEAFF. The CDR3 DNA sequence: TGTGCCATCAGGGACAGCACTGAAGCTTTCTTT.

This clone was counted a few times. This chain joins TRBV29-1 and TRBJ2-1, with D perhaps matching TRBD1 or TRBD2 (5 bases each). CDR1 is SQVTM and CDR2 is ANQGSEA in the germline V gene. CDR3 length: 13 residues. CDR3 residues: CSGQEAGPNEQFF. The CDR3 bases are TGCAGTGGGCAGGAGGCAGGGCCCAATGAGCAGTTCTTC.

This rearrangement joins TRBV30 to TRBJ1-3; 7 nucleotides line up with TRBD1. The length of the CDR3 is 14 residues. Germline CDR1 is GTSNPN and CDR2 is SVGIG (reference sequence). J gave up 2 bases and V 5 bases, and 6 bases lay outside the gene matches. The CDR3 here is CAWSQGNPGNTIYF. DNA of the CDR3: TGTGCCTGGTCACAGGGGAACCCTGGAAACACCATATATTTT.

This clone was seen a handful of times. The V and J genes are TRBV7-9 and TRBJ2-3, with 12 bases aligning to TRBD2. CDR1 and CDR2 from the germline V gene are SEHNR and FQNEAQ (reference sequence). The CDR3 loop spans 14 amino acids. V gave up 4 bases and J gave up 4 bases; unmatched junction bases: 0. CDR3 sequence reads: CASSSSGGADTQYF. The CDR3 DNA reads TGTGCCAGCAGCTCTAGCGGGGGGGCAGATACGCAGTATTTT.